The clone carrying this TCR beta chain was picked up one time. No antigen is known for it. The CDR3 length is 16 residues. The germline gives CDR1 SGHVS, CDR2 FQNEAQ. V lost 3 bases and J 3 bases, leaving 17 bases between the germline ends. Profiling relied on immunoSEQ multiplex PCR, and the TCRdb table lists in-frame clones only, not all of them. The table shows 45,000 to 55,000 clones, with under 95% occurring only once. This sample stems from a study of OX40 agonist ivuxolimab in advanced cancers. Study results and caveats: The authors did not determine the antigen specificity of the expanded peripheral T cells.

This material consisted of CD4+ or CD8+ T cells sorted from blood, taken in a trial of the OX40 agonist ivuxolimab. This TCR derives from an adult with an advanced solid tumor such as melanoma, head and neck, liver or kidney cancer. The chain couples TRBV7-8 to TRBJ1-1; perhaps TRBD1 as D (5 bases). The CDR3 reads CASSFTAGVVDTEAFF. Written as DNA, the CDR3 is TGTGCCAGCAGCTTTACGGCGGGGGTTGTCGACACTGAAGCTTTCTTT.